These 18 T cell receptor beta chains were sequenced from one sample in a study of cytomegalovirus exposure and HLA in healthy donors. PCR amplification relied on 60 Vbeta primers (plus 13 Jbeta primers). Clones were sequenced by immunoSEQ multiplex PCR, and TCRdb holds only the in-frame ones, with some missing. The data show around 100,000 clones, over 80% seen once. Material for sequencing was PBMCs. All receptors come from a female donor in good health and CMV-seropositive.

The CDR3 region has the DNA TGTGCCAGCTCACCCCTAGCGGGAGGTGAGACAGATACGCAGTATTTT. As protein: CASSPLAGGETDTQYF. The chain combines TRBV18 with TRBJ2-3, with TRBD2 matching 11 bases. This CDR3 has 16 residues. With V trimmed by 3 bases and J by 3 bases, 5 bases remained unmatched. Germline V gene lookup returns CDR1 KGHSH and CDR2 LQKENI.

The chain recombines TRBV6-1 with TRBJ2-7; 7 bases match TRBD1. Trimming removed 6 bases from V and 1 base from J; junction bases left unmatched: 9. Germline V gives CDR1 MNHNS, CDR2 SASEGT. This CDR3 is built from 15 residues. CDR3 region: CASSGTGTVSYEQYF. CDR3 in DNA: TGTGCCAGCAGCGGCACCGGGACAGTATCCTACGAGCAGTACTTC.

The chain carries TRBV10-2 and TRBJ1-2; D gene ambiguous. Germline V gene sequence: CDR1 WSHSY, CDR2 SAAADI. CDR3 size: 15 residues. Trimming cost V 0 bases and J 10 bases, with 18 bases left between them. In nucleotides, the CDR3 is TGCGCCAGCAGTGAGTCTGGAGCGCCCGGGATGGACTACACCTTC. Amino acid sequence: CASSESGAPGMDYTF.

The rearrangement links TRBV5-1 to TRBJ2-1; possibly TRBD1 for D (6 bases). There are 12 residues in the CDR3. V shed 5 bases and J shed 5 bases, with 8 bases lying between them. Germline CDR1 is SGHRS and CDR2 is YFSETQ. The CDR3 DNA is TGCGCCAGCAGTTGGGACAACAATGAGCAGTTCTTC. It is translated as CASSWDNNEQFF.

The chain uses TRBV2 and TRBJ2-7; 9 nucleotides agree with TRBD1. CDR1 SNHLY and CDR2 FYNNEI come from the germline V gene. The length of the CDR3 is 15 residues. The ends lost 6 bases at V and 6 bases at J; junction bases unmatched: 12. The CDR3 reads CASSETLGQGVEQYF. Written as DNA, the CDR3 is TGTGCCAGCAGCGAGACCCTGGGACAGGGAGTCGAGCAGTACTTC.

The V and J genes are TRBV28 and TRBJ2-5, with 7 bases fitting TRBD2. From germline, CDR1 is MDHEN and CDR2 SYDVKM. The V segment lost 6 bases and the J segment 4 bases; nucleotides outside the gene matches: 5. The CDR3 spans 13 residues. The CDR3 reads CASRGGRGETQYF. The CDR3 nucleotides read TGTGCCAGCAGAGGCGGGAGAGGAGAGACCCAGTACTTC.

This clone was picked up a small number of times. This chain connects TRBV7-6 to TRBJ2-1, with 9 bases matching TRBD2. With 2 bases clipped from V and 0 bases from J, the junction kept 8 bases outside the gene matches. This CDR3 spans 18 amino acids. In germline, CDR1 is SGHVS, CDR2 FNYEAQ. CDR3 DNA sequence: TGTGCCAGCAGCTTATTGGCGGGGGGGCCCCTCTCCTACAATGAGCAGTTCTTC. Its translation: CASSLLAGGPLSYNEQFF.

This clone occurred once. The V call is TRBV29-1, the J call TRBJ1-5; the match to TRBD1 covers 7 bases. The CDR3 extends over 12 amino acids. Losses at the gene ends were 6 bases for V and 6 bases for J; bases not matched to a gene: 5. Germline CDR1 SQVTM, CDR2 ANQGSEA. Here the CDR3 reads CSVIQGSQPQHF. For the CDR3, the DNA is TGCAGCGTAATACAGGGGAGTCAGCCCCAGCATTTT.

The rearrangement joins TRBV29-1 to TRBJ2-5; 11 bases line up with TRBD1. The CDR3 length is 13 residues. CDR1 and CDR2 (germline): SQVTM, ANQGSEA. Trimming took 7 bases from V and 10 from J; bases not matched to a gene: 11. This chain's CDR3 is CSAITQGQGVQYF. CDR3 nucleotide sequence: TGCAGCGCCATAACCCAGGGACAGGGGGTCCAGTACTTC.

The gene calls are TRBV9 and TRBJ2-3, with 11 bases lining up with TRBD1. This CDR3 is built from 15 residues. V gave up 3 bases and J gave up 4 bases; unmatched junction bases: 4. Germline V gene sequence: CDR1 SGDLS, CDR2 YYNGEE. This chain's CDR3 is CASSGTGGAADTQYF. For the CDR3, the DNA is TGTGCCAGCAGCGGGACAGGGGGCGCGGCAGATACGCAGTATTTT.

This clone turned up a few times. The CDR3 loop is CASRLGVLGGGEQFF. CDR3 nucleotide sequence: TGCGCCAGCAGGCTTGGGGTCCTTGGGGGGGGTGAGCAGTTCTTC. The gene calls are TRBV5-1 and TRBJ2-1; 7 bases line up with TRBD2. Germline V gene sequence: CDR1 SGHRS, CDR2 YFSETQ. V lost 5 bases and J lost 9; bases outside the gene matches: 14. The CDR3 loop spans 15 amino acids.

This chain connects TRBV27 to TRBJ1-1; D uncertain. The CDR3 covers 16 residues. V was clipped by 7 bases and J by 0 bases, with 18 bases between them. The germline CDR1 and CDR2 sequences are MNHEY and SMNVEV (reference sequence). The CDR3 nucleotides read TGTGCCAGCACCTCCTTTTGGAACAGCTTGAACACTGAAGCTTTCTTT. Protein product: CASTSFWNSLNTEAFF.

The chain links TRBV5-1 to TRBJ2-2; D remains ambiguous. The germline V gene has CDR1 SGHRS and CDR2 YFSETQ. The CDR3 consists of 14 residues. V dropped 2 bases and J dropped 3 bases, with 8 bases sitting between them. CDR3 residues: CASSFIEDTGELFF. The CDR3 nucleotides are TGCGCCAGCAGCTTTATCGAGGACACCGGGGAGCTGTTTTTT.

The sample holds one count of this clone. V usage is TRBV4-2 and J usage is TRBJ2-1; 10 positions match TRBD2. J lost 0 bases, V lost 0 bases, and 11 bases had no gene match. The CDR3 is 20 amino acids. Germline V CDR1 and CDR2: LGHNA, YNFKEQ. CDR3 coding DNA: TGTGCCAGCAGCCAAGATATCCCCCCCGGGACTAGCGCCTCCTACAATGAGCAGTTCTTC. It translates to CASSQDIPPGTSASYNEQFF.

This clone was seen more than once but under ten times. The J gene is TRBJ1-3, the V gene TRBV2; TRBD1 might be the D (5 bases). V lost 6 bases and J 0 bases, leaving 12 bases between the germline ends. The CDR3 extends over 15 amino acids. Germline loops: CDR1 SNHLY, CDR2 FYNNEI. The CDR3 reads CASRAGKSSGNTIYF. CDR3 DNA sequence: TGTGCCAGCAGGGCAGGGAAATCCTCTGGAAACACCATATATTTT.

This chain connects TRBV30 to TRBJ1-1; 7 nucleotides match TRBD1. The germline V gene has CDR1 GTSNPN and CDR2 SVGIG (reference sequence). With V trimmed by 5 bases and J by 8 bases, 8 bases remained unmatched. The CDR3 is 12 amino acids. The CDR3 bases are TGTGCCTGGGGTAACTTGGACAGGGAAGCTTTCTTT. Amino acids: CAWGNLDREAFF.

This chain joins TRBV5-6 and TRBJ1-5; TRBD1 aligns across 9 bases. Germline V gene sequence: CDR1 SGHDT, CDR2 YYEEEE. Trimming removed 7 bases from V and 2 bases from J; junction bases left unmatched: 19. The CDR3 covers 19 residues. CDR3 sequence reads: CASSYPGQGRFGGNQPQHF. The CDR3, as DNA: TGTGCCAGCTCCTACCCGGGACAGGGAAGGTTTGGGGGCAATCAGCCCCAGCATTTT.

This clone was found a few times. This rearrangement joins TRBV23-1 to TRBJ2-7; 10 nucleotides match TRBD1. TRBV23-1 is treated as an ORF (open reading frame) with a function not yet certain. Trimming at V came to 6 bases and at J to 4 bases, leaving 0 bases not matched to a gene. This CDR3 has 12 residues. CDR3 nucleotide sequence: TGCGCCAGCAGGGGACAGGGGTACGAGCAGTACTTC. Encoded protein: CASRGQGYEQYF.